The text below deals with one TCR beta chain. This specimen belongs to a study of response to subunit inactivated influenza vaccine. TCRdb processed the RT-PCR reads anew with MiXCR; each CDR3 protein has one entry. The table shows about 480,000 distinct CDR3 sequences, with 25% occurring only once. Sample: CD4+ T cells sorted from PBMCs, taken less than 6 days after vaccination. The receptor was derived from a man aged 45-60 years who received an inactivated influenza vaccine.

Here the CDR3 reads CASSLGPGGLHSPLHF. CDR3 DNA sequence: TGTGCCAGCAGCTTGGGTCCAGGGGGCCTTCACTCACCCCTCCACTTT. This chain joins TRBV5-6 and TRBJ1-6, with 8 bases aligning to TRBD1. Trimming at V came to 0 bases and at J to 10 bases, leaving 9 bases not matched to a gene. Germline CDR1 is SGHDT and CDR2 is YYEEEE. The CDR3 is made up of 16 amino acids.